The subject of this entry is one TCR beta chain. The antigen is undetermined. Germline V lookup: CDR1 GTSNPN, CDR2 SVGIG (reference sequence). V dropped 8 bases and J dropped 5; count of bases not matched to a gene: 4. This CDR3 spans 12 amino acids. This sample is part of a study of T cell responses to AZD1222 COVID-19 vaccine. Only in-frame clones appear in the TCRdb table, and some are missing; sequencing was by immunoSEQ multiplex PCR. This sample has about 110,000 clones, with 80% to 85% found just once. Study-wide results and limits: Per reports, nearly half of all spike-specific TCRs target regions that are unmutated in variants.

This clonotype originated in an adult in good health. The sequenced sample was peripheral blood, obtained on day 0 of AZD1222 vaccination. This chain joins TRBV30 and TRBJ1-5; 9 nucleotides line up with TRBD1. The CDR3 protein is CAQGTGYQPQHF. As DNA, the CDR3 is TGTGCCCAGGGGACAGGGTATCAGCCCCAGCATTTT.